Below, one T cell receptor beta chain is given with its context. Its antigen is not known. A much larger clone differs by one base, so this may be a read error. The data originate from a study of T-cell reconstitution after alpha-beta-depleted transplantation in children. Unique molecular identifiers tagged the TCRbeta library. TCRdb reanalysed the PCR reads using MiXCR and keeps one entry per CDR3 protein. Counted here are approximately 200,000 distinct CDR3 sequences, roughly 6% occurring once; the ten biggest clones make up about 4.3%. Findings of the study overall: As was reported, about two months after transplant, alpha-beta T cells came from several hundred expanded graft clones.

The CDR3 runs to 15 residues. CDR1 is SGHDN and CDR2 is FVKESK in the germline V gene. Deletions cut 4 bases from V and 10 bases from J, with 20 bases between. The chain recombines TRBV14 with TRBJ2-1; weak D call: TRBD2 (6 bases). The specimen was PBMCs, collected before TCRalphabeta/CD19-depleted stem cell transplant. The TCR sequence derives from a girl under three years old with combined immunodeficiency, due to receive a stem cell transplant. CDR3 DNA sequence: TGTGCCAGCAGCCTAACGGGACTGGTAAATAAAGAGCAGTTCTTC. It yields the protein CASSLTGLVNKEQFF.